This is a list of T cell receptor beta chains from one sample in a study of post-analysis software for immune sequencing data. TCRdb independently ran MiXCR on the PCR reads; one entry per CDR3 protein. The sample lists some 890,000 distinct CDR3 sequences, roughly 58% occurring once. What was sequenced was blood. The receptor source for this set is a girl aged 10 to 17 with multiple sclerosis. Both conserved end residues are part of each CDR3. A D gene is named only where the DNA matches it firmly. Rows give clone size only sometimes, using once, few, many, or a class for an expanded clone.

v_call: TRBV4-2
d_call: NA
j_call: TRBJ2-3
clone_size: NA
cdr3_aa: CASSQGTPTDTQYF
cdr3_nt: TGTGCCAGCAGCCAGGGGACACCGACAGATACGCAGTATTTT

v_call: TRBV14
d_call: TRBD1
j_call: TRBJ2-1
clone_size: NA
cdr3_aa: CASSQDWGTGPNEQFF
cdr3_nt: TGTGCCAGCAGCCAAGATTGGGGGACAGGGCCCAATGAGCAGTTCTTC

v_call: TRBV6-4
d_call: NA
j_call: TRBJ2-3
clone_size: NA
cdr3_aa: CASSVQPRSGGTDTQYF
cdr3_nt: TGTGCCAGCAGTGTCCAGCCCCGGTCGGGTGGCACAGATACGCAGTATTTT

v_call: TRBV5-1
d_call: TRBD2
j_call: TRBJ2-1
clone_size: NA
cdr3_aa: CASSGGEGVYNEQFF
cdr3_nt: TGCGCCAGCAGCGGGGGGGAAGGGGTTTACAATGAGCAGTTCTTC

v_call: TRBV4-1
d_call: NA
j_call: TRBJ1-2
clone_size: NA
cdr3_aa: CASSQERGKANYGYTF
cdr3_nt: TGCGCCAGCAGCCAAGAAAGGGGGAAAGCTAACTATGGCTACACCTTC

v_call: TRBV4-1
d_call: NA
j_call: TRBJ2-7
clone_size: few
cdr3_aa: CASSQGGTPHEQYF
cdr3_nt: TGCGCCAGCAGCCAGGGGGGGACACCGCACGAGCAGTACTTC

v_call: TRBV20-1
d_call: NA
j_call: TRBJ2-4
clone_size: few
cdr3_aa: CSARGRGQSRWNIQYF
cdr3_nt: TGCAGTGCTAGAGGTCGGGGCCAATCGAGGTGGAACATTCAGTACTTC

v_call: TRBV7-2
d_call: TRBD1
j_call: TRBJ2-1
clone_size: NA
cdr3_aa: CASSMGTGNYNEQFF
cdr3_nt: TGTGCCAGCAGCATGGGGACAGGGAACTACAATGAGCAGTTCTTC

v_call: TRBV29-1
d_call: NA
j_call: TRBJ2-5
clone_size: few
cdr3_aa: CSVDAGGETQYF
cdr3_nt: TGCAGCGTTGACGCAGGAGGAGAGACCCAGTACTTC

v_call: TRBV6-5
d_call: TRBD2
j_call: TRBJ2-7
clone_size: few
cdr3_aa: CASSRPLTSGRSSYEQYF
cdr3_nt: TGTGCCAGCAGTCGCCCGCTTACTAGCGGAAGGAGCTCCTACGAGCAGTACTTC

v_call: TRBV5-1
d_call: TRBD1
j_call: TRBJ2-1
clone_size: NA
cdr3_aa: CASSTLGTENEQFF
cdr3_nt: TGCGCCAGCAGCACCCTCGGGACAGAGAATGAGCAGTTCTTC

v_call: TRBV29-1
d_call: NA
j_call: TRBJ2-3
clone_size: NA
cdr3_aa: CSVEEGSTDTQYF
cdr3_nt: TGCAGCGTCGAGGAAGGGAGCACAGATACGCAGTATTTT

v_call: TRBV6-5
d_call: NA
j_call: TRBJ1-4
clone_size: NA
cdr3_aa: CASSYGMAVGKLFF
cdr3_nt: TGTGCCAGCAGTTACGGGATGGCAGTTGGAAAACTGTTTTTT

v_call: TRBV15
d_call: TRBD2
j_call: TRBJ2-1
clone_size: NA
cdr3_aa: CATSSQPPSGSNPEQFF
cdr3_nt: TGTGCCACCAGCAGTCAACCCCCTAGCGGGAGCAACCCTGAGCAGTTCTTC

v_call: TRBV9
d_call: NA
j_call: TRBJ2-3
clone_size: once
cdr3_aa: CASSVAPSAGTDTQYF
cdr3_nt: TGTGCCAGCAGCGTAGCCCCCTCGGCCGGCACAGATACGCAGTATTTT

v_call: TRBV4-2
d_call: TRBD2
j_call: TRBJ2-1
clone_size: NA
cdr3_aa: CASSQEGWTSGSGEQFF
cdr3_nt: TGTGCCAGCAGCCAAGAAGGCTGGACTAGCGGGAGCGGTGAGCAGTTCTTC

v_call: TRBV5-1
d_call: NA
j_call: TRBJ2-1
clone_size: NA
cdr3_aa: CASSPEEGGPNNEQFF
cdr3_nt: TGCGCCAGCAGCCCCGAGGAGGGGGGGCCCAACAATGAGCAGTTCTTC

v_call: TRBV7-2
d_call: TRBD2
j_call: TRBJ2-5
clone_size: few
cdr3_aa: CASSFSGLAGAETQYF
cdr3_nt: TGTGCCAGCAGCTTCTCGGGACTAGCGGGAGCAGAGACCCAGTACTTC

v_call: TRBV6-5
d_call: TRBD1
j_call: TRBJ2-7
clone_size: few
cdr3_aa: CASSYSPSLGQGNYEQYF
cdr3_nt: TGTGCCAGCAGTTACTCGCCCTCACTGGGACAGGGGAACTACGAGCAGTACTTC

v_call: TRBV7-8
d_call: NA
j_call: TRBJ2-7
clone_size: NA
cdr3_aa: CASSLESSVFYEQYF
cdr3_nt: TGTGCCAGCAGCTTAGAAAGTTCTGTCTTCTACGAGCAGTACTTC

v_call: TRBV4-2
d_call: NA
j_call: TRBJ2-1
clone_size: NA
cdr3_aa: CASNQAPSGANNEQFF
cdr3_nt: TGTGCCAGCAACCAAGCCCCTAGTGGGGCAAACAATGAGCAGTTCTTC

v_call: TRBV6-5
d_call: TRBD2
j_call: TRBJ2-3
clone_size: NA
cdr3_aa: CASSYSTSGGATQYF
cdr3_nt: TGTGCCAGCAGTTACTCGACTAGCGGGGGCGCTACGCAGTATTTT

v_call: TRBV29-1
d_call: NA
j_call: TRBJ2-1
clone_size: NA
cdr3_aa: CSVELEGNYNEQFF
cdr3_nt: TGCAGCGTTGAATTGGAGGGAAACTACAATGAGCAGTTCTTC

v_call: TRBV27
d_call: NA
j_call: TRBJ2-1
clone_size: NA
cdr3_aa: CATTFGRGSYNEQFF
cdr3_nt: TGTGCCACCACGTTCGGGAGAGGCTCCTACAATGAGCAGTTCTTC

v_call: TRBV18
d_call: TRBD1
j_call: TRBJ2-7
clone_size: NA
cdr3_aa: CASSPVRRTGGNEQYF
cdr3_nt: TGTGCCAGCTCACCAGTACGGCGGACAGGGGGCAACGAGCAGTACTTC

v_call: TRBV9
d_call: NA
j_call: TRBJ2-3
clone_size: NA
cdr3_aa: CASSTTPSTDTQYF
cdr3_nt: TGTGCCAGCAGCACGACTCCTAGCACAGATACGCAGTATTTT

v_call: TRBV7-9
d_call: NA
j_call: TRBJ2-7
clone_size: few
cdr3_aa: CASSAGLSGMTEQYF
cdr3_nt: TGTGCCAGCAGCGCCGGGTTGTCAGGCATGACCGAGCAGTACTTC

v_call: TRBV29-1
d_call: TRBD1
j_call: TRBJ1-2
clone_size: few
cdr3_aa: CSVEVLGQANYGYTF
cdr3_nt: TGCAGCGTTGAAGTGCTCGGACAGGCAAACTATGGCTACACCTTC

v_call: TRBV12-3/TRBV12-4
d_call: NA
j_call: TRBJ1-5
clone_size: NA
cdr3_aa: CASSLSGALNQPQHF
cdr3_nt: TGTGCCAGCAGTTTATCTGGGGCACTCAATCAGCCCCAGCATTTT

v_call: TRBV20-1
d_call: TRBD2
j_call: TRBJ2-7
clone_size: NA
cdr3_aa: CSASGTNFYEQYF
cdr3_nt: TGCAGTGCTAGTGGGACTAATTTCTACGAGCAGTACTTC